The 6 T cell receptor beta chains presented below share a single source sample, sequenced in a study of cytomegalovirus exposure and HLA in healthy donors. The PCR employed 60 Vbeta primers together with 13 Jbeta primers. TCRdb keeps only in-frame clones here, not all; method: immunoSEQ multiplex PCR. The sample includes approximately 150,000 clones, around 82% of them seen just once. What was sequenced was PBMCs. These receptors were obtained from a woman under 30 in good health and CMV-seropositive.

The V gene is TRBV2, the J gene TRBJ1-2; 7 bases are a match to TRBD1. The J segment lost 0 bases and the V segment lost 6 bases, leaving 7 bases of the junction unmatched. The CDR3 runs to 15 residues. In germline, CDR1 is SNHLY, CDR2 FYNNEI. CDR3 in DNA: TGTGCCAGCAGAACAACAGGGGCAGCTAACTATGGCTACACCTTC. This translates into CASRTTGAANYGYTF.

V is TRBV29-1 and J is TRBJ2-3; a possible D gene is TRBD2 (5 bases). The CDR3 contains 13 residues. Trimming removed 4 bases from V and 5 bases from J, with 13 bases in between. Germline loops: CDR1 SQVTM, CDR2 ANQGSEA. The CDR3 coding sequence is TGCAGCGTTGGAGGAGGCGGTGGAGATACGCAGTATTTT. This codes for CSVGGGGGDTQYF.

The CDR3 sequence: CASSRGQGAWGYTF. The CDR3 DNA reads TGTGCCAGCAGCCGCGGACAGGGGGCATGGGGCTACACCTTC. The rearrangement uses TRBV5-8 and TRBJ1-2; 11 bases align to TRBD1. The germline V gene encodes CDR1 SGHTS and CDR2 YDEGEE. The trim removed 4 bases at V and 8 bases at J, leaving 7 bases unmatched. This CDR3 comprises 14 residues. Supplemented by reference TRBV5-8 and TRBJ1-2, the full variable domain reads EAGVTQSPTHLIKTRGQQATLRCSPISGHTSVYWYQQALGLGLQFLLWYDEGEERNRGNFPPRFSGRQFPNYSSELNVNALELEDSALYLCASSRGQGAWGYTFGSGTRLTVV.

CDR3 DNA: TGTGCCACCAGCAGAGTCGGTCGGGGAGAGACCCAGTACTTC. It is translated as CATSRVGRGETQYF. This chain links TRBV15 with TRBJ2-5; possible D gene TRBD2, 5 bases. The V gene's germline CDR1 is LNHNV and CDR2 YYDKDF (reference sequence). The CDR3 length is 14 residues. Between the trimmed V and J ends, which lost 1 base and 4 bases, there was a span of 10 bases.

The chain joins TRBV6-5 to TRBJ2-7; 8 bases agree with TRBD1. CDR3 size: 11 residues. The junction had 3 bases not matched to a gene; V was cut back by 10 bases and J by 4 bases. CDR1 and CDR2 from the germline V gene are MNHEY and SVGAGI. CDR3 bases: TGTGCCACCCGACAGGGGTACGAGCAGTACTTC. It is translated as CATRQGYEQYF.

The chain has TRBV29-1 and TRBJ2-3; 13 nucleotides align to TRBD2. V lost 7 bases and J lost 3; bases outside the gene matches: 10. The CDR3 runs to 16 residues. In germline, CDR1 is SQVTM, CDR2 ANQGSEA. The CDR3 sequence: CSAVLLAGGQTDTQYF. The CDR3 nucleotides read TGCAGCGCCGTACTACTAGCGGGGGGGCAAACAGATACGCAGTATTTT.